These 28 T cell receptor beta chains were all obtained from the same sample, sequenced in a study of Ad26.COV2.S vaccination and SARS-CoV-2 variants. Treatment reported: around 19 received Ad26.COV2.S at low or high dose, single or two shots; roughly five received placebo; per-sample allocation not given. Sampling happened 63 days after the first vaccine or placebo injection. TCRdb keeps only in-frame clones here, not all; method: immunoSEQ multiplex PCR. The table lists 350,000 to 450,000 clones, about four fifths of them singletons. This specimen consisted of peripheral blood, obtained in a trial of Ad26.COV2.S vaccine versus placebo. These TCRs come from a person aged 18-65 years who received the Ad26.COV2.S COVID-19 vaccine or a placebo.

The chain links TRBV18 to TRBJ2-3, with TRBD2 matching over 11 bases. J gave up 4 bases and V 6 bases, and 6 bases lay outside the gene matches. Per the germline V gene, CDR1 is KGHSH and CDR2 is LQKENI. The length of the CDR3 is 15 residues. In nucleotides, the CDR3 is TGTGCCAGCTCGGCTACTAGCGGGGGATCAGATACGCAGTATTTT. Protein sequence: CASSATSGGSDTQYF.

This clone was counted between two and nine times. Other DNA sequences in the same sample also yield this CDR3. The rearrangement uses TRBV7-3 and TRBJ1-2; D remains ambiguous. Trimming left V 0 bases short and J 3 bases short, with 5 bases between. CDR3 length equals 13 residues. CDR1 and CDR2 (germline): SGHTA, FQGTGA. CDR3 residues: CASSLTRDYGYTF. DNA for the CDR3: TGTGCCAGCAGCTTAACGCGGGACTATGGCTACACCTTC.

A remark on this clone: Other nucleotide sequences in the sample specify the same CDR3. The rearrangement uses TRBV11-2 and TRBJ1-6; D ambiguous. In germline, CDR1 is SGHAT, CDR2 FQNNGV. The CDR3 runs to 13 residues. V was cut by 1 base and J by 6 bases, with 4 bases left in between. The CDR3 nucleotides are TGTGCCAGCAGCTTAGTTGGTAATTCACCCCTCCACTTT. This gives the protein CASSLVGNSPLHF.

This clone was seen only a few times. This sample also contains other DNA sequences that code for the same CDR3. The chain has TRBV2 and TRBJ2-5, with D unclear. CDR3 length: 12 amino acids. The V gene lost 1 base and the J gene lost 5 bases, with 5 bases spanning the gap. Germline V lookup: CDR1 SNHLY, CDR2 FYNNEI. The CDR3 is CASSEVEETQYF. CDR3 nucleotide sequence: TGTGCCAGCAGTGAAGTGGAGGAGACCCAGTACTTC. Filled out from reference TRBV2 and TRBJ2-5, the complete variable domain reads EPEVTQTPSHQVTQMGQEVILRCVPISNHLYFYWYRQILGQKVEFLVSFYNNEISEKSEIFDDQFSVERPDGSNFTLKIRSTKLEDSAMYFCASSEVEETQYFGPGTRLLVL.

The CDR3 DNA reads as TGTGCCAGCAGTTACGCGGTCCGGGGGGACATTCAGTACTTC. Translating gives CASSYAVRGDIQYF. The V gene is TRBV6-6, the J gene TRBJ2-4, with 7 bases matching TRBD2. Trimming took 2 bases from V and 8 from J; bases not matched to a gene: 6. Germline assignment: CDR1 MNHNY and CDR2 SVGAGI (reference sequence). The CDR3 loop spans 14 amino acids.

V and J are TRBV19 and TRBJ1-1; D is unresolved. V lost 1 base and J 4 bases, leaving 13 bases between the germline ends. The CDR3 runs to 15 residues. Germline V gives CDR1 LNHDA, CDR2 SQIVND (reference sequence). CDR3: CASSIGRTGSTEAFF. CDR3 coding DNA: TGTGCCAGTAGTATAGGGAGGACGGGTTCCACTGAAGCTTTCTTT.

The rearrangement joins TRBV5-1 to TRBJ2-3; D is ambiguous. The CDR3 is 14 amino acids. Trimming removed 4 bases from V and 4 bases from J, with 13 bases in between. Germline CDR1 reads SGHRS; CDR2 reads YFSETQ. The CDR3 DNA reads TGCGCCAGCAGCCCCTCCTTGTCGGCAGATACGCAGTATTTT. Translating gives CASSPSLSADTQYF.

The gene calls are TRBV6-5 and TRBJ2-3; D perhaps matches TRBD2 (6 bases). The length of the CDR3 is 15 residues. The V gene's germline CDR1 is MNHEY and CDR2 SVGAGI. With 6 bases removed from V and 2 bases from J, the gap between germline ends came to 15 bases. The CDR3 region is CASSFRGSLTDTQYF. The CDR3 DNA sequence: TGTGCCAGCAGCTTTCGGGGGTCTCTCACAGATACGCAGTATTTT.

This chain links TRBV7-6 with TRBJ1-4, with D unresolved. V lost 1 base and J lost 5, with 5 bases in between. Germline CDR1 reads SGHVS; CDR2 reads FNYEAQ. The CDR3 is made up of 13 amino acids. CDR3 sequence (DNA): TGTGCCAGCAGCTTAGGACTAAATGAAAAACTGTTTTTT. Translated, it gives CASSLGLNEKLFF. The variable domain in full, completed from reference TRBV7-6 and TRBJ1-4, reads GAGVSQSPRYKVTKRGQDVALRCDPISGHVSLYWYRQALGQGPEFLTYFNYEAQQDKSGLPNDRFSAERPEGSISTLTIQRTEQRDSAMYRCASSLGLNEKLFFGSGTQLSVL.

The rearrangement uses TRBV5-6 and TRBJ1-2; TRBD1 is a possible D gene (6 bases). Germline V lookup: CDR1 SGHDT, CDR2 YYEEEE. CDR3 length: 14 amino acids. Deletions cut 4 bases from V and 4 bases from J, with 14 bases between. The CDR3 here is CASSGGGTTYGYTF. CDR3 nucleotide sequence: TGTGCCAGCAGCGGCGGCGGGACAACCTATGGCTACACCTTC.

V usage is TRBV13 and J usage is TRBJ1-2, with D possibly TRBD1 on 6 matching bases. The CDR3 consists of 12 residues. Germline assignment: CDR1 PRHDT and CDR2 FYEKMQ (reference sequence). Between the trimmed V and J ends, which lost 4 bases and 8 bases, there was a span of 11 bases. This CDR3 is CASSSGTQGYTF. In DNA, the CDR3 is TGTGCCAGCAGCTCCGGGACACAGGGCTACACCTTC.

The chain links TRBV7-2 to TRBJ2-3; D gene unclear. CDR1 and CDR2 from the germline V gene are SGHTA and FQGNSA. The CDR3 contains 15 residues. V lost 4 bases to trimming and J lost 0 bases, with 11 bases between them. In nucleotides, the CDR3 is TGTGCCAGCAGCTCCCAGACCTTAAGCACAGATACGCAGTATTTT. Translation gives CASSSQTLSTDTQYF.

The V and J genes are TRBV6-2 or TRBV6-3 and TRBJ1-2; D ambiguous. This CDR3 has 13 residues. The V end lost 0 bases, the J end lost 8 bases, and 10 bases lay between the germline ends. Germline values: CDR1 MNHEY, CDR2 SVGEGT. CDR3 nucleotide sequence: TGTGCCAGCAGTTACTCAGGGAACGGCGGCTACACCTTC. Translation: CASSYSGNGGYTF.

The chain couples TRBV29-1 to TRBJ1-3; D remains unclear. V lost 4 bases and J lost 0, with 10 bases in between. The CDR3 spans 14 residues. Germline V gives CDR1 SQVTM, CDR2 ANQGSEA. The CDR3 DNA reads as TGCAGCGTTGGTCTTCCCCACTCTGGAAACACCATATATTTT. This translates into CSVGLPHSGNTIYF.

The V gene is TRBV12-5, the J gene TRBJ2-7; 8 bases align to TRBD1. V gave up 3 bases and J gave up 3 bases; unmatched junction bases: 7. The CDR3 covers 15 residues. Looked up from germline, CDR1 is LGHNT and CDR2 is FRNRAP. DNA of the CDR3: TGTGCTAGTGGTTTCGGGCAGGGGGCGATCTACGAGCAGTACTTC. Its translation is CASGFGQGAIYEQYF.

This chain links TRBV7-2 with TRBJ2-3; D ambiguous. Deletions cut 1 base from V and 5 bases from J, with 10 bases between. This CDR3 is built from 14 residues. The germline CDR1 and CDR2 sequences are SGHTA and FQGNSA. For the CDR3, the DNA is TGTGCCAGCAGCTTAGGCCCCGGCCGAGATACGCAGTATTTT. It encodes CASSLGPGRDTQYF.

J is TRBJ2-3 and V is TRBV4-1, with D unclear. The CDR3 covers 15 residues. In germline, CDR1 is MGHRA, CDR2 YSYEKL. Trimming left V 0 bases short and J 6 bases short, with 13 bases between. CDR3: CASSQERRRQDTQYF. The CDR3 bases are TGCGCCAGCAGCCAAGAGAGGCGGCGGCAGGATACGCAGTATTTT.

In this sample, this clone turned up a few times. The chain is built from TRBV19 and TRBJ1-3; D is unresolved. The CDR3 totals 15 residues. V was clipped by 5 bases and J by 0 bases, with 11 bases between them. Germline-derived CDR1 and CDR2 are LNHDA and SQIVND (reference sequence). The CDR3 region has the DNA TGTGCCAGTAGTCCTCGAGCCCCCTCTGGAAACACCATATATTTT. Translating gives CASSPRAPSGNTIYF.

This clone appeared a few times. This sequence joins TRBV29-1 and TRBJ2-2; a weak D match, TRBD1 (5 bases). Germline assignment: CDR1 SQVTM and CDR2 ANQGSEA. The CDR3 has 14 residues. The V end lost 6 bases, the J end lost 5 bases, and 16 bases lay between the germline ends. CDR3 bases: TGCAGCGTGCCGATACCTCAGGGAACCGGGGAGCTGTTTTTT. Protein: CSVPIPQGTGELFF.

The rearrangement joins TRBV9 to TRBJ2-4; 8 bases fit TRBD2. V lost 3 bases to trimming and J lost 9 bases; unmatched junction nucleotides: 14. In germline, CDR1 is SGDLS, CDR2 YYNGEE. The CDR3 extends over 16 amino acids. CDR3 nucleotides: TGTGCCAGCAGCGCCGTAGCGGGAACTGAGGGCGGCATTCAGTACTTC. It yields the protein CASSAVAGTEGGIQYF.

This clone has only one observation. V gene TRBV3-1 (or the pseudogene TRBV3-2) combines with J gene TRBJ2-1, with 12 bases that match TRBD1. Germline-derived CDR1 and CDR2 are LGHDT and YNNKEL (reference sequence). The length of the CDR3 is 16 residues. The trim removed 3 bases at V and 9 bases at J, leaving 9 bases unmatched. CDR3 sequence (DNA): TGTGCCAGCAGCCATAGCATGGGACAGGGGGCTATTGAGCAGTTCTTC. Its translation is CASSHSMGQGAIEQFF.

The gene calls are TRBV5-5 and TRBJ2-7; D not certain. This CDR3 has 14 residues. Per germline, CDR1 SGHKS and CDR2 YYEKEE (reference sequence). V gave up 1 base and J gave up 1 base, with 9 bases separating them. CDR3 in DNA: TGTGCCAGCAGCTTGTTTGTAGGGTCCTACGAGCAGTACTTC. Amino acids: CASSLFVGSYEQYF.

V is TRBV7-8 and J is TRBJ2-7, with D possibly TRBD1 on 5 matching bases. Germline V lookup: CDR1 SGHVS, CDR2 FQNEAQ. There are 16 residues in the CDR3. Trimming cost V 0 bases and J 3 bases, with 15 bases left between them. Written as DNA, the CDR3 is TGTGCCAGCAGCTTAGCGCCAGGGAAAGGGGTCTACGAGCAGTACTTC. This gives the protein CASSLAPGKGVYEQYF.

Comments on this clone: The identical CDR3 is also encoded by other nucleotide sequences in the sample. The rearrangement links TRBV9 to TRBJ2-1; D is undetermined. V lost 0 bases, J lost 0 bases, and 7 bases lay in between. This CDR3 spans 15 amino acids. CDR1 is SGDLS and CDR2 is YYNGEE in the germline V gene. For the CDR3, the DNA is TGTGCCAGCAGCGTAGTCCCTAGCTCCTACAATGAGCAGTTCTTC. It translates to CASSVVPSSYNEQFF.

The sample holds a few counts of this clone. This sequence joins TRBV6-6 and TRBJ1-5; no firm D call. Germline lookup yields CDR1 MNHNY and CDR2 SVGAGI (reference sequence). Trimming left V 4 bases short and J 7 bases short, with 11 bases between. The CDR3 contains 13 residues. The CDR3 here is CASSFNSGQPQHF. The CDR3 nucleotides read TGTGCCAGCAGTTTTAACTCGGGGCAGCCCCAGCATTTT.

This clone has just one count. The rearrangement links TRBV25-1 to TRBJ1-4; D is perhaps TRBD1 (5 bases). This CDR3 contains 13 residues. V lost 6 bases and J 4 bases, leaving 9 bases between the germline ends. Germline V gives CDR1 MGHDK, CDR2 SYGVNS. The CDR3 loop reads CASRRGLNEKLFF. CDR3 coding DNA: TGTGCCAGCAGAAGGGGACTTAATGAAAAACTGTTTTTT. Full variable domain (remainder filled in from reference TRBV25-1 and TRBJ1-4): EADIYQTPRYLVIGTGKKITLECSQTMGHDKMYWYQQDPGMELHLIHYSYGVNSTEKGDLSSESTVSRIRTEHFPLTLESARPSHTSQYLCASRRGLNEKLFFGSGTQLSVL.

The chain couples TRBV5-4 to TRBJ1-1; TRBD1 agrees at 8 bases. CDR3 length: 17 amino acids. V shed 3 bases and J 5 bases; nucleotides not matched to a gene: 15. The germline V gene encodes CDR1 SGHNT and CDR2 YYREEE (reference sequence). Here the CDR3 reads CASSSATGDRGGTEAFF. The CDR3 region has the DNA TGTGCCAGCAGCTCCGCCACGGGAGACAGGGGTGGGACTGAAGCTTTCTTT.

The chain is built from TRBV12-3 or TRBV12-4 and TRBJ2-7; no reliable D call. Trimming took 6 bases from V and 2 from J, leaving 5 bases between them. CDR3 size: 11 residues. The CDR3 sequence: CASRGAYEQYF. CDR3 coding DNA: TGTGCCAGCAGAGGAGCCTACGAGCAGTACTTC.